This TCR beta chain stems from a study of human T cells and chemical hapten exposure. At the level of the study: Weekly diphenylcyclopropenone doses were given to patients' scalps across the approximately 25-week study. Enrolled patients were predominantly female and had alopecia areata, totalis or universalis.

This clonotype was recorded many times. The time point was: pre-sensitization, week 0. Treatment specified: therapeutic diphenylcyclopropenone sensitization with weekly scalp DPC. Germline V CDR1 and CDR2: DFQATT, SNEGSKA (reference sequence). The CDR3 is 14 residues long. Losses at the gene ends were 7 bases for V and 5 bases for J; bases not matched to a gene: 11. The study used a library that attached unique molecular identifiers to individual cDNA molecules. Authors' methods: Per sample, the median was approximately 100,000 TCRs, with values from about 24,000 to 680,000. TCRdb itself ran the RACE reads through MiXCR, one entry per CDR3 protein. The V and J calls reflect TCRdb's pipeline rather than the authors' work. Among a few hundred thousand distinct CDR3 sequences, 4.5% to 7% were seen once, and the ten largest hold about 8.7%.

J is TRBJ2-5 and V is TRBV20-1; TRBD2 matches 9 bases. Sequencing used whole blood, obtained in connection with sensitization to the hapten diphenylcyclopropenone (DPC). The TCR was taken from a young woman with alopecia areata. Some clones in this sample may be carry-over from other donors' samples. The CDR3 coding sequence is TGCAGTGGAATCGGCGGGGGGGCCACGGAGACCCAGTACTTC. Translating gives CSGIGGGATETQYF.